This T cell receptor (beta chain) is drawn from a study of T cell repertoires in cytomegalovirus infection. Whole-study results and caveats: In two of eight donors, the top clonotype was HLA-C-restricted CMV-specific.

CDR3 length: 16 residues. Trimming removed 1 base at V and 5 bases at J, with 15 bases between. The germline V gene has CDR1 LGHNA and CDR2 YSLEER. Using its own MiXCR run on the reads, TCRdb lists one record per CDR3 protein. In the table there are some 43,000 distinct CDR3 sequences, roughly 22% of which are singletons. This clonotype was observed a few times. The antigen is not known. Sequencing used CD8+ T cells from cultured PBMCs, obtained from culture after CMV antigen stimulation. This TCR was sampled from a human donor in good health (CMV status not recorded). Some clones in this sample may be carry-over from other donors' samples. The chain employs TRBV4-3 and TRBJ2-1; D is possibly TRBD1 (6 bases). As DNA, the CDR3 is TGCGCCAGCAGCCAAGGTTCAGGGGTCAAAGACAATGAGCAGTTCTTC. Translation: CASSQGSGVKDNEQFF.